One sample yielded the 8 T cell receptor beta chains listed below, sequenced in a study of cytomegalovirus exposure and HLA in healthy donors. The data were produced by immunoSEQ multiplex PCR, yet TCRdb's version contains in-frame clones alone and is incomplete. This sample has 150,000 to 180,000 clones, with approximately 86% found just once. Sequencing was carried out using PBMCs. These receptors all stem from a man aged 18-30 years in good health and CMV-seropositive.

The V gene is TRBV9, the J gene TRBJ2-5; 7 bases line up with TRBD1. The CDR3 length is 16 residues. CDR1 is SGDLS, CDR2 YYNGEE, per germline. The V gene end was trimmed by 1 base and the J gene end by 3 bases; junction bases not matched to a gene: 9. Written as DNA, the CDR3 is TGTGCCAGCAGCGTAACTCCGGGACAGAGGGAAGAGACCCAGTACTTC. Its protein product is CASSVTPGQREETQYF.

The gene calls are TRBV6-5 and TRBJ2-7; 8 bases map to TRBD2. From germline, CDR1 is MNHEY and CDR2 SVGAGI. This CDR3 has 15 residues. J gave up 3 bases and V 2 bases, and 6 bases lay outside the gene matches. The CDR3 DNA is TGTGCCAGCAGTTACCAGGGTAGCGGGATCTACGAGCAGTACTTC. Amino acids: CASSYQGSGIYEQYF.

The V and J genes are TRBV5-6 and TRBJ2-2; a possible D gene is TRBD2 (6 bases). Looked up from germline, CDR1 is SGHDT and CDR2 is YYEEEE. The CDR3 is 15 residues long. V lost 6 bases, J lost 3 bases, and 15 bases lay in between. The CDR3 spells CASTPGLFYTGELFF. In DNA, the CDR3 is TGTGCCAGCACCCCGGGACTTTTTTACACCGGGGAGCTGTTTTTT.

In nucleotides, the CDR3 is TGTGCCAGCAGTTACCGTGGAGGCTACAATGAGCAGTTCTTC. Translating gives CASSYRGGYNEQFF. The chain links TRBV6-5 to TRBJ2-1; possibly TRBD2 for D (5 bases). CDR1 is MNHEY and CDR2 is SVGAGI in the germline V gene. V lost 2 bases and J 3 bases, leaving 8 bases between the germline ends. This CDR3 is 14 amino acids long.

The genes are TRBV4-1 and TRBJ1-4; tentatively, D is TRBD1 (6 bases). The CDR3 totals 15 residues. Trimming removed 4 bases from V and 11 bases from J, with 20 bases in between. Germline V gene data show CDR1 as MGHRA and CDR2 as YSYEKL. CDR3 loop: CASSLLRDNLHKLFF. The CDR3 bases are TGCGCCAGCAGCCTTCTCCGGGACAATTTGCATAAACTGTTTTTT.

This clone appeared once. The chain employs TRBV4-3 and TRBJ2-2; 7 bases fit TRBD2. The germline V gene has CDR1 LGHNA and CDR2 YSLEER. The CDR3 loop spans 17 amino acids. V was clipped by 0 bases and J by 0 bases; unmatched bases: 4. The CDR3 protein is CASSQDRTSANTGELFF. For the CDR3, the DNA is TGCGCCAGCAGCCAAGATAGAACTAGCGCGAACACCGGGGAGCTGTTTTTT.

CDR3 protein: CASSHDGQGVGYGYTF. The CDR3 region has the DNA TGTGCCAGCAGCCATGACGGACAGGGGGTAGGCTATGGCTACACCTTC. This chain uses TRBV5-5 with TRBJ1-2, with 10 bases fitting TRBD1. This CDR3 is 16 amino acids long. Germline-derived CDR1 and CDR2 are SGHKS and YYEKEE (reference sequence). With V trimmed by 4 bases and J by 4 bases, 10 bases remained unmatched.

The chain is built from TRBV19 and TRBJ2-1; TRBD1 agrees at 7 bases. From germline, CDR1 is LNHDA and CDR2 SQIVND (reference sequence). This CDR3 contains 16 residues. V trimming: 7 bases; J trimming: 8 bases; junction bases outside the gene matches: 17. The CDR3 region is CASTSGWGQLSHEQFF. The CDR3 DNA reads as TGTGCCAGTACCTCCGGGTGGGGACAGCTTTCCCATGAGCAGTTCTTC.